Included here is one TCR beta chain sequence, with context. Antigen: not known. Trimming at V came to 7 bases and at J to 1 base, leaving 7 bases not matched to a gene. Germline lookup yields CDR1 SNHLY and CDR2 FYNNEI. The CDR3 is 15 amino acids. The sample comes from a study of cytomegalovirus exposure and HLA in healthy donors. Study outcomes and limitations: Cytomegalovirus-associated status was assigned to fewer than 200 TCR beta chains. In a later analysis, several top co-occurrence clusters appeared linked to parvovirus B19, influenza, CMV and Epstein-Barr virus.

This PCR relied on a set of 60 Vbeta primers and 13 Jbeta primers. Clones were read by immunoSEQ multiplex PCR, and TCRdb kept only the in-frame ones, dropping some. The sample has fewer than 250,000 clones; over 65% are singletons. The receptor's source is a man younger than 35 in good health and CMV-seronegative. The chain has TRBV2 and TRBJ1-3, with 7 bases matching TRBD1. The source material was PBMCs. The chain's CDR3 is CASKGQYLSGNTIYF. In nucleotides, the CDR3 is TGTGCCAGCAAGGGACAGTACCTTTCTGGAAACACCATATATTTT.